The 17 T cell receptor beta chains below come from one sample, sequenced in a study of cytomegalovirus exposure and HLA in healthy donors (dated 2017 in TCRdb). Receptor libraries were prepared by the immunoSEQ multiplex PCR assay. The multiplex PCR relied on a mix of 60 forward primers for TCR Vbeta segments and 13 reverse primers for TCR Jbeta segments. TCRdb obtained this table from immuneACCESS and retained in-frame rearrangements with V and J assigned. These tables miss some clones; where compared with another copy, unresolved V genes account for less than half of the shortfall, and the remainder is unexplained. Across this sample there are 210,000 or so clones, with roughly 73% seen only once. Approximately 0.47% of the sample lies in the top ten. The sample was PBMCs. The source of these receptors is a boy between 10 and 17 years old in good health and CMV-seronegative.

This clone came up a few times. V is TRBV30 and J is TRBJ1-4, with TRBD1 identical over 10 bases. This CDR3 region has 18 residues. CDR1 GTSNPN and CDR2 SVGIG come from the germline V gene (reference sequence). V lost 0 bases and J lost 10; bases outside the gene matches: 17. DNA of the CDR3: TGTGCCTGGAGTGTCGGTCTTTGGGCTGACAGGGGGCTTGGAAAACTGTTTTTT. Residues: CAWSVGLWADRGLGKLFF.

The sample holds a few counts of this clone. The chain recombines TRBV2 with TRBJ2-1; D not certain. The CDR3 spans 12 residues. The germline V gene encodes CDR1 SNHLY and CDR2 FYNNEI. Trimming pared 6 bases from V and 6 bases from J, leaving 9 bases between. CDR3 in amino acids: CASRAGFNEQFF. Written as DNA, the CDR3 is TGTGCCAGCAGAGCAGGTTTCAATGAGCAGTTCTTC.

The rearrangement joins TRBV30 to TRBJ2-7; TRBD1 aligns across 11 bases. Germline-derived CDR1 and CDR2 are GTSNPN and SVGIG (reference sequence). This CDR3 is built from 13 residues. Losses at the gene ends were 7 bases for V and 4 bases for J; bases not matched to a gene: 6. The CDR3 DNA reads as TGTGCCTTTCGCGGGACAGGGGGATACGAGCAGTACTTC. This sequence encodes CAFRGTGGYEQYF.

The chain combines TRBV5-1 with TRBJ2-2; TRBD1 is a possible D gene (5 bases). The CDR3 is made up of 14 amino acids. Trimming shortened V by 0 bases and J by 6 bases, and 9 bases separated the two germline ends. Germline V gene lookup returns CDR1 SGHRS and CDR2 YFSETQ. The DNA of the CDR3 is TGCGCCAGCAGCTTGGGGCCAGGGTCCGGGGAGCTGTTTTTT. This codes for CASSLGPGSGELFF.

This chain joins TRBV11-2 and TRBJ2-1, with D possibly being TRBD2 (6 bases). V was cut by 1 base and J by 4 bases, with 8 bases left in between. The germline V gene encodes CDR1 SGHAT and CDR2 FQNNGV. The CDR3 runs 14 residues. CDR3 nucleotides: TGTGCCAGCAGCTTAGCGGGAGCATACAATGAGCAGTTCTTC. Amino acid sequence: CASSLAGAYNEQFF.

Written as DNA, the CDR3 is TGTGCCAGCAGCCCCCGGGACAGAACGAACACCGGGGAGCTGTTTTTT. This translates into CASSPRDRTNTGELFF. The genes are TRBV21-1 and TRBJ2-2; TRBD1, as called in the table, went unchecked against the DNA. TRBV21-1 is given as a pseudogene. This CDR3 region has 16 residues.

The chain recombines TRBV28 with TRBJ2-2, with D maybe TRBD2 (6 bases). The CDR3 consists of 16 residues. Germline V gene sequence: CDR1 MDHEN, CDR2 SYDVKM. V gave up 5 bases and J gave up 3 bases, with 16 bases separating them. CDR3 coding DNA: TGTGCCAGCAGTGCTTTACGGGGGTTGGACACCGGGGAGCTGTTTTTT. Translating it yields CASSALRGLDTGELFF.

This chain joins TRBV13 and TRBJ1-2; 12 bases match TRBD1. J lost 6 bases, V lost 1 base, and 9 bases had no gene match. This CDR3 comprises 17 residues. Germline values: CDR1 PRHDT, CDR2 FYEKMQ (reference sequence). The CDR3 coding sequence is TGTGCCAGCAGCTTAGAAAGGTGGGACAGGGGGCCGGATGGCTACACCTTC. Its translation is CASSLERWDRGPDGYTF.

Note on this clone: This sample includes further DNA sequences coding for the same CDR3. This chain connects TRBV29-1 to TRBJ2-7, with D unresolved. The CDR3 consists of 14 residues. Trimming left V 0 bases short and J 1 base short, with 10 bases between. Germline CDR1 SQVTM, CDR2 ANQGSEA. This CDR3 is CSVEDSGSSYEQYF. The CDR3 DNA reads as TGCAGCGTTGAAGATTCAGGCAGTTCCTACGAGCAGTACTTC.

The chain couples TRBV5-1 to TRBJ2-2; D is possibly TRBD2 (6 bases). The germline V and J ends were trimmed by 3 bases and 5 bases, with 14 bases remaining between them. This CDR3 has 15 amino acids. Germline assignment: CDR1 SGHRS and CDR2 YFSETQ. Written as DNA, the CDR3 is TGCGCCAGCAGCTCCCTAGCGAAGGGGACCGGGGAGCTGTTTTTT. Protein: CASSSLAKGTGELFF.

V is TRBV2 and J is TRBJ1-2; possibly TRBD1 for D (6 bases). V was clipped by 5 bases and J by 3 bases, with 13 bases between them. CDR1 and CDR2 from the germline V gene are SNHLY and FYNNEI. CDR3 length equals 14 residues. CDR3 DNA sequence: TGTGCCAGCAGTTATTCGGACAGTGACTATGGCTACACCTTC. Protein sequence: CASSYSDSDYGYTF. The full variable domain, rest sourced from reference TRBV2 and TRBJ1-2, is EPEVTQTPSHQVTQMGQEVILRCVPISNHLYFYWYRQILGQKVEFLVSFYNNEISEKSEIFDDQFSVERPDGSNFTLKIRSTKLEDSAMYFCASSYSDSDYGYTFGSGTRLTVV.

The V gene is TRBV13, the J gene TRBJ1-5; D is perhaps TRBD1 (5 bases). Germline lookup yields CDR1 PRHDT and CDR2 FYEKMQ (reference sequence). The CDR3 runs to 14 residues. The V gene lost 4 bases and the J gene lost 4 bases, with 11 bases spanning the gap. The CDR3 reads CASSSGRGNQPQHF. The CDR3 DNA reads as TGTGCCAGCAGCTCCGGGAGGGGAAATCAGCCCCAGCATTTT.

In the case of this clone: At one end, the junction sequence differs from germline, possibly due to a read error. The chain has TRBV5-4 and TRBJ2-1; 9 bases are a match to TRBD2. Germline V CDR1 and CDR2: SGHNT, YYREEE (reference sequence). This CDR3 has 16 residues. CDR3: CASSPLGLASYNEQLF. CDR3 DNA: TGTGCCAGCAGCCCATTGGGACTAGCCTCCTACAATGAGCAGCTCTTC.

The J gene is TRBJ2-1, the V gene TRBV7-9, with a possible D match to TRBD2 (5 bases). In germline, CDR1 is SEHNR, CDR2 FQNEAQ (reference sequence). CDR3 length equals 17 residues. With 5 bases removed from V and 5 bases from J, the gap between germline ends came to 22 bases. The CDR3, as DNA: TGTGCCAGCAGCCTTCCGGGGATGCGGAAAGAGCACAATGAGCAGTTCTTC. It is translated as CASSLPGMRKEHNEQFF.

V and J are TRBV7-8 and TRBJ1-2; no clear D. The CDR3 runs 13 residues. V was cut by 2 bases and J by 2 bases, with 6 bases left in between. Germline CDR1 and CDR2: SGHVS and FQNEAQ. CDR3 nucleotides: TGTGCCAGCAGCTTATCCGTAAACTATGGCTACACCTTC. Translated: CASSLSVNYGYTF.

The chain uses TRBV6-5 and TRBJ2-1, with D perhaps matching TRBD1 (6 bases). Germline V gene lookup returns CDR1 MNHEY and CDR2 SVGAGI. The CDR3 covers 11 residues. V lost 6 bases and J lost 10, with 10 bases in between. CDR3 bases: TGTGCCAGCAGGGGGGCCCGGGAGCAGTTCTTC. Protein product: CASRGAREQFF.

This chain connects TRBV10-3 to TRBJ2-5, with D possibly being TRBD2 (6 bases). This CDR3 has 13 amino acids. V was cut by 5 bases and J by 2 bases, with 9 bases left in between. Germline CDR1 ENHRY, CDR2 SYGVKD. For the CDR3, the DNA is TGTGCCATCAGTTTTAGCGGTCAAGAGACCCAGTACTTC. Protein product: CAISFSGQETQYF.